These 25 T cell receptor beta chains were sequenced from one sample in a study of blood T cells in healthy people across ages. PCR was performed a second time for about 6 to 12 cycles using a sample-barcoded 5' primer and a J-beta primer mix. TCRdb processed the 5' RACE reads anew with MiXCR; each CDR3 protein has one entry. The table includes about 580,000 distinct CDR3 sequences, under 55% detected once. The specimen was blood. The receptor source for this set is a man older than 75 in good health.

The chain carries TRBV20-1 and TRBJ2-7; perhaps D is TRBD1 or TRBD2 (5 bases each). V shed 5 bases and J shed 5 bases, with 22 bases lying between them. The CDR3 extends over 15 amino acids. Germline values: CDR1 DFQATT, CDR2 SNEGSKA (reference sequence). The CDR3 DNA reads TGCAGTGCTTCCCAGCCGGCAGGGAGCGGAAACGAGCAGTACTTC. Protein sequence: CSASQPAGSGNEQYF.

This rearrangement joins TRBV11-2 to TRBJ2-3, with D possibly TRBD2 on 5 matching bases. The CDR3 contains 16 residues. Germline V gives CDR1 SGHAT, CDR2 FQNNGV. V dropped 2 bases and J dropped 0 bases, with 12 bases sitting between them. CDR3 sequence: CASSLLPGMSTDTQYF. Here the CDR3 DNA reads TGTGCCAGCAGCTTACTCCCGGGGATGAGCACAGATACGCAGTATTTT.

Concerning this clonotype: A much larger clone is a single base away; this may be a read error. The rearrangement uses TRBV9 and TRBJ2-1, with a tentative D call TRBD2 (5 bases). The CDR3 runs 14 residues. V dropped 0 bases and J dropped 13 bases, with 17 bases sitting between them. From germline, CDR1 is SGDLS and CDR2 YYNGEE. The CDR3: CASSVGQAGETQFF. CDR3 DNA sequence: TGTGCCAGCAGCGTAGGGCAAGCTGGGGAGACCCAGTTCTTC.

The CDR3 loop is CASSHGLAGSPDTQYF. The CDR3 DNA reads as TGTGCCAGCAGCCACGGACTAGCGGGGAGTCCAGATACGCAGTATTTT. The V gene is TRBV6-2 or TRBV6-3, the J gene TRBJ2-3; 12 bases are a match to TRBD2. Germline CDR1 reads MNHEY; CDR2 reads SVGEGT. CDR3 length: 16 amino acids. V trimming: 6 bases; J trimming: 4 bases; junction bases outside the gene matches: 8.

About this clonotype: A read error is possible here, since a much larger clone lies one base away. The chain carries TRBV29-1 and TRBJ2-1; 12 bases are a match to TRBD2. The CDR3 sequence is 15 residues long. Germline V CDR1 and CDR2: SQVTM, ANQGSEA. Trimming removed 0 bases from V and 9 bases from J; junction bases left unmatched: 6. The CDR3 sequence is CSVEDHVTSGGEQFF. CDR3 bases: TGCAGCGTTGAAGATCATGTGACTAGCGGGGGTGAGCAGTTCTTC.

There are a few counts of this clonotype. V is TRBV28 and J is TRBJ1-2, with D perhaps TRBD1 (5 bases). CDR1 MDHEN and CDR2 SYDVKM come from the germline V gene. There are 15 residues in the CDR3. V was shortened by 6 bases and J by 2 bases, with 16 bases between the two germline ends. In nucleotides, the CDR3 is TGTGCCAGCAGCCCCCGGGACCTATGGAACTATGGCTACACCTTC. It yields the protein CASSPRDLWNYGYTF.

In this sample, this clonotype turned up a few times. V and J are TRBV18 and TRBJ1-5, with D hard to call. Germline V gene lookup returns CDR1 KGHSH and CDR2 LQKENI. V was shortened by 0 bases and J by 3 bases, with 0 bases between the two germline ends. CDR3 length equals 12 residues. CDR3 coding DNA: TGTGCCAGCTCACCACCCAATCAGCCCCAGCATTTT. Its protein is CASSPPNQPQHF. The variable domain in full, completed from reference TRBV18 and TRBJ1-5, reads NAGVMQNPRHLVRRRGQEARLRCSPMKGHSHVYWYRQLPEEGLKFMVYLQKENIIDESGMPKERFSAEFPKEGPSILRIQQVVRGDSAAYFCASSPPNQPQHFGDGTRLSIL.

The chain uses TRBV5-1 and TRBJ1-1; D perhaps matches TRBD1 (5 bases). CDR3 size: 14 residues. Trimming stripped 0 bases from V and 11 bases from J, with 17 bases between. Germline assignment: CDR1 SGHRS and CDR2 YFSETQ. The CDR3 is CASSLEVGAARAFF. DNA of the CDR3: TGCGCCAGCAGCTTGGAGGTTGGGGCGGCCCGGGCTTTCTTT.

The rearrangement uses TRBV20-1 and TRBJ2-7; a possible D gene is TRBD2 (6 bases). In germline, CDR1 is DFQATT, CDR2 SNEGSKA (reference sequence). Trimming left V 5 bases short and J 2 bases short, with 13 bases between. There are 13 residues in the CDR3. The CDR3, as DNA: TGCAGTGCTCGAGCGGGTTTCACCTACGAGCAGTACTTC. Translated: CSARAGFTYEQYF.

This clonotype was seen ten or more times. The chain uses TRBV6-6 and TRBJ2-5; 9 bases match TRBD1. After removal of 7 bases from V and 5 bases from J, the junction contained 11 bases not matched to a gene. From germline, CDR1 is MNHNY and CDR2 SVGAGI (reference sequence). This CDR3 contains 15 residues. The DNA of the CDR3 is TGTGCCAGCAAGGTCCCGACAGGGGGTGGGGAGACCCAGTACTTC. Amino acid sequence: CASKVPTGGGETQYF.

This clonotype was seen only a few times. This chain links TRBV15 with TRBJ1-5; D is unclear. This CDR3 contains 12 residues. Germline V gene lookup returns CDR1 LNHNV and CDR2 YYDKDF (reference sequence). The V end was cut by 7 bases, the J end by 6 bases, with 10 bases between. The CDR3 DNA follows: TGTGCCACCACCAGCCCCGGTCAGCCCCAGCATTTT. Residues: CATTSPGQPQHF.

This clonotype was counted a few times. This sequence joins TRBV6-5 and TRBJ2-1, with D possibly matching TRBD2 (6 bases). The V gene lost 6 bases and the J gene lost 5 bases, with 20 bases spanning the gap. The CDR3 length is 16 residues. Germline CDR1 and CDR2: MNHEY and SVGAGI. The CDR3 protein is CASRRGTREQDNEQFF. In DNA, the CDR3 is TGTGCCAGCAGGCGCGGGACCCGAGAACAGGACAATGAGCAGTTCTTC.

The CDR3 protein is CASSLEKGRAYEQYF. In nucleotides, the CDR3 is TGTGCCAGCAGCTTAGAGAAGGGGCGGGCCTACGAGCAGTACTTC. The genes are TRBV7-2 and TRBJ2-7, with D perhaps TRBD1 or TRBD2 (5 bases each). The V end was cut by 1 base, the J end by 2 bases, with 12 bases between. The CDR3 loop spans 15 amino acids. Germline CDR1 is SGHTA and CDR2 is FQGNSA.

Regarding this clonotype: This may be a read error: a much more frequent sequence differs by one nucleotide. This chain connects TRBV29-1 to TRBJ2-4; D is possibly TRBD2 (6 bases). This CDR3 has 15 amino acids. Germline-derived CDR1 and CDR2 are SQVTM and ANQGSEA. This chain's CDR3 is CSVGKANSRRGEQNF. In DNA form, the CDR3 reads TGCAGCGTTGGCAAGGCAAACAGCCGGAGGGGCGAGCAGAACTTC.

This clonotype has just a few counts. The V call is TRBV5-1, the J call TRBJ2-3, with a possible D match to TRBD2 (7 bases). The CDR3 runs to 19 residues. V shed 4 bases and J shed 2 bases, with 26 bases lying between them. Per the germline V gene, CDR1 is SGHRS and CDR2 is YFSETQ. The CDR3 is CASSNGGRGAYPYTDTQYF. CDR3 nucleotide sequence: TGCGCCAGCAGCAACGGAGGACGGGGGGCCTACCCCTACACAGATACGCAGTATTTT.

The gene calls are TRBV4-2 and TRBJ2-4; D unclear. The J call is uncertain, as TRBJ2-5 better fits the DNA end. In germline, CDR1 is LGHNA, CDR2 YNFKEQ. The CDR3 sequence is 13 residues long. The CDR3 protein is CASSLIGRETQYF. The CDR3 nucleotides are TGTGCCAGCAGCCTTATAGGGCGAGAGACCCAGTACTTC.

Of note for this clonotype: This may arise from a read error, as a much more abundant clone is one base away. This chain uses TRBV6-5 with TRBJ1-2; tentative D call: TRBD1 (6 bases). Trimming stripped 0 bases from V and 8 bases from J, with 19 bases between. The CDR3 runs 16 residues. Germline assignment: CDR1 MNHEY and CDR2 SVGAGI. The CDR3: CASSYSARGPISGYTF. CDR3 bases: TGTGCCAGCAGTTACTCGGCCAGGGGCCCTATTAGCGGCTACACCTTC.

The chain is built from TRBV7-9 and TRBJ1-2, with D possibly matching TRBD1 (6 bases). Germline V gene sequence: CDR1 SEHNR, CDR2 FQNEAQ (reference sequence). The CDR3 length is 13 residues. The germline V and J ends were trimmed by 4 bases and 2 bases, with 8 bases remaining between them. This chain's CDR3 is CASSSQGNYGYTF. CDR3 sequence (DNA): TGTGCCAGCAGCTCTCAGGGGAACTATGGCTACACCTTC.

This clonotype showed up just once. The V call is TRBV7-2, the J call TRBJ1-4; TRBD1 is a possible D gene (6 bases). V was trimmed by 1 base and J by 5 bases, leaving 11 bases between them. CDR3 length: 15 residues. Germline V CDR1 and CDR2: SGHTA, FQGNSA. The CDR3 nucleotides read TGTGCCAGCAGCTTAGGGCCAGGGGTGAATGAAAAACTGTTTTTT. Its protein is CASSLGPGVNEKLFF. The variable domain in full, with the rest retrieved from reference TRBV7-2 and TRBJ1-4, is GAGVSQSPSNKVTEKGKDVELRCDPISGHTALYWYRQSLGQGLEFLIYFQGNSAPDKSGLPSDRFSAERTGGSVSTLTIQRTQQEDSAVYLCASSLGPGVNEKLFFGSGTQLSVL.

The chain has TRBV20-1 and TRBJ2-1; 13 positions match TRBD2. With the DNA end fitting TRBJ2-7 better, the J assignment may be wrong. The CDR3 covers 15 residues. Germline V CDR1 and CDR2: DFQATT, SNEGSKA (reference sequence). This CDR3 reads CSVRTSGRSYNEQYF. CDR3 DNA: TGCAGTGTCCGGACTAGCGGGAGATCTTACAATGAGCAGTACTTC.

This clonotype was seen only a few times. The rearrangement uses TRBV7-2 and TRBJ2-1; TRBD2 aligns across 8 bases. The CDR3 contains 14 residues. Losses at the gene ends were 6 bases for V and 3 bases for J; bases not matched to a gene: 4. Germline V CDR1 and CDR2: SGHTA, FQGNSA. The CDR3 protein is CASSSGAYYNEQFF. The DNA for the CDR3 is TGTGCCAGCAGTAGCGGGGCCTACTACAATGAGCAGTTCTTC.

Many counts were recorded for this clonotype. This rearrangement joins TRBV6-5 to TRBJ2-1; 12 nucleotides agree with TRBD2. The J segment lost 9 bases and the V segment lost 6 bases, leaving 6 bases of the junction unmatched. Germline CDR1 and CDR2: MNHEY and SVGAGI. The CDR3 is 14 amino acids. The CDR3 bases are TGTGCCAGCAGAAGACTAGCGGGAGCGGCTGAGCAGTTCTTC. Its translation: CASRRLAGAAEQFF.

The rearrangement uses TRBV25-1 and TRBJ1-6; D not certain. Germline V gene sequence: CDR1 MGHDK, CDR2 SYGVNS. The CDR3 is 13 residues long. V dropped 2 bases and J dropped 4 bases, with 3 bases sitting between them. The CDR3 coding sequence is TGTGCCAGCAGTGAAACGTATAATTCACCCCTCCACTTT. Translating gives CASSETYNSPLHF.

This chain connects TRBV20-1 to TRBJ2-3; TRBD2 matches 10 bases. CDR1 and CDR2 (germline): DFQATT, SNEGSKA (reference sequence). J was trimmed by 4 bases and V by 6 bases; bases with no gene match: 10. The CDR3 has 15 residues. The CDR3 DNA reads TGCAGTGCCCCCGTGCTAGCGGGAGCTCCAGATACGCAGTATTTT. Its translation is CSAPVLAGAPDTQYF.

V is TRBV4-3 and J is TRBJ1-3; unclear D gene. V was pared by 3 bases and J by 0 bases, with 15 bases between. This CDR3 contains 17 residues. In germline, CDR1 is LGHNA, CDR2 YSLEER. The CDR3 nucleotides read TGCGCCAGCAGCCAGCGGACGCCTGAATTCTCTGGAAACACCATATATTTT. Translation: CASSQRTPEFSGNTIYF.